The 3 T cell receptor beta chains presented below share a single source sample, sequenced in a study of T-cell reconstitution after alpha-beta-depleted transplantation in children. Construction of the TCRbeta library involved unique molecular identifiers. One entry per CDR3 protein, called by TCRdb with MiXCR from the PCR reads. The sample includes roughly 300,000 distinct CDR3 sequences, 10% to 13% of them seen just once. Sample: PBMCs from the stem cell graft donor, taken from the stem cell graft. The source is a human donor who donated a stem cell graft to a child with acute lymphoblastic leukemia.

The chain employs TRBV20-1 and TRBJ2-3; TRBD2 agrees at 8 bases. CDR1 and CDR2 from the germline V gene are DFQATT and SNEGSKA (reference sequence). Trimming removed 5 bases from V and 5 bases from J; junction bases left unmatched: 12. The CDR3 has 15 amino acids. The CDR3 nucleotides read TGCAGTGCTGCCGAGAGCGGGAGTAAGGGAGATACGCAGTATTTT. As protein: CSAAESGSKGDTQYF.

The CDR3 DNA reads TGTGCCAGCAGCCCGATCGGTCTCGGGAATGAAAAACTGTTTTTT. The encoded protein is CASSPIGLGNEKLFF. The chain is built from TRBV6-2 or TRBV6-3 and TRBJ1-4; D unclear. The CDR3 totals 15 residues. V dropped 6 bases and J dropped 5 bases, with 16 bases sitting between them. Germline values: CDR1 MNHEY, CDR2 SVGEGT.

This clonotype was counted many times. V gene TRBV14 combines with J gene TRBJ2-1; D gene ambiguous. CDR1 and CDR2 from the germline V gene are SGHDN and FVKESK. This CDR3 comprises 14 residues. The V end lost 4 bases, the J end lost 6 bases, and 13 bases lay between the germline ends. As DNA, the CDR3 is TGTGCCAGCAGCCGGATAGCAGCCATCAATGAGCAGTTCTTC. It encodes CASSRIAAINEQFF.